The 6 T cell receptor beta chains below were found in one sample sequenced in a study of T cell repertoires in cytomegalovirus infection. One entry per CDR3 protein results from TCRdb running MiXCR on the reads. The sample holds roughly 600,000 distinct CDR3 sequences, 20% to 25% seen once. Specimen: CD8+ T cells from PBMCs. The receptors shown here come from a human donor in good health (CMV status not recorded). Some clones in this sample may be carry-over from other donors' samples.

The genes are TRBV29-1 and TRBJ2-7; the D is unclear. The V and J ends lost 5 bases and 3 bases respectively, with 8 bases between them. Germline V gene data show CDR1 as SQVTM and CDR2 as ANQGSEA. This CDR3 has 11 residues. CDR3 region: CSVKGYYEQYF. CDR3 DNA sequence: TGCAGCGTTAAGGGATACTACGAGCAGTACTTC.

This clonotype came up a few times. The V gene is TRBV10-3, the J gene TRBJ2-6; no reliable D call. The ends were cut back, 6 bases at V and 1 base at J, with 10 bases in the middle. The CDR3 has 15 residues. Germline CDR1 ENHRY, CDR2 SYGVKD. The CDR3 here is CAIRAFESGANVLTF. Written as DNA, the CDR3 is TGTGCCATCAGGGCCTTCGAGTCTGGGGCCAACGTCCTGACTTTC.

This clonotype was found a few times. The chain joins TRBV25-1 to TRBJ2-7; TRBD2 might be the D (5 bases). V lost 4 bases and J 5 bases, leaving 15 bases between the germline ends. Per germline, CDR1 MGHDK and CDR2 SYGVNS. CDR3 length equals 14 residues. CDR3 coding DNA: TGTGCCAGCAGTGGTCTGGATCGGGGTAACGAGCAGTACTTC. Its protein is CASSGLDRGNEQYF.

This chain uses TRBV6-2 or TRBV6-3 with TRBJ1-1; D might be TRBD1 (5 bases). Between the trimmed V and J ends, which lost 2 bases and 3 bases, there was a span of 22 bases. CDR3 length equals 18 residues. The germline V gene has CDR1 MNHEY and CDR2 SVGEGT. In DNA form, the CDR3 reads TGTGCCAGCAGTTACATGTCAGGGTCCCCGCTACTGGACACTGAAGCTTTCTTT. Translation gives CASSYMSGSPLLDTEAFF.

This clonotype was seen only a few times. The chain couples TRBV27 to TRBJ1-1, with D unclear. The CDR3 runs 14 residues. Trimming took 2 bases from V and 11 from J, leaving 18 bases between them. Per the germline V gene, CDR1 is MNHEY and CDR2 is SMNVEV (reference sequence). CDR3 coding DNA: TGTGCCAGCAGTTTAGGAGGACTAGAAACCGGGGCTTTCTTT. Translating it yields CASSLGGLETGAFF.

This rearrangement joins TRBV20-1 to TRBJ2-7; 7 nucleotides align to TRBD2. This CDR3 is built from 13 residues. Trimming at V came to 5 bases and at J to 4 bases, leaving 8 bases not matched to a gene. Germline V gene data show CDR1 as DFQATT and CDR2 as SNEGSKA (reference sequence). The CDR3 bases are TGCAGTGCTGGGAGGGACGCATCATACGAGCAGTACGTC. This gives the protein CSAGRDASYEQYV.